What follows are 3 T cell receptor beta chains derived from one specimen sequenced in a study of Graves' ophthalmopathy and Graves' hyperthyroidism. CDR3 regions of TCR beta were amplified from RNA transcripts. The authors performed first-round RT-PCR with HTBI primers and then a second-round multiplex PCR. TCRdb ran MiXCR on the multiplex PCR reads and lists one entry per CDR3 protein. The sample has approximately 640,000 distinct CDR3 sequences; under 50% are singletons. The sample was peripheral blood. These receptors originate from an adult man with Graves' ophthalmopathy.

J is TRBJ1-4 and V is TRBV29-1; TRBD1 aligns across 7 bases. V was clipped by 6 bases and J by 4 bases; unmatched bases: 8. The CDR3 has 14 residues. Germline V gene sequence: CDR1 SQVTM, CDR2 ANQGSEA. CDR3 in amino acids: CSVASGQLNEKLFF. The CDR3 DNA is TGCAGCGTCGCCTCGGGACAGCTTAATGAAAAACTGTTTTTT.

This clonotype was seen ten or more times. This chain connects TRBV12-3 or TRBV12-4 to TRBJ2-7, with TRBD2 as a possible D gene (6 bases). The CDR3 contains 14 residues. V was clipped by 7 bases and J by 0 bases, with 13 bases between them. Here the CDR3 reads CASTPMGGSYEQYF. In nucleotides, the CDR3 is TGTGCCAGCACCCCGATGGGAGGCTCCTACGAGCAGTACTTC.

The chain recombines TRBV3-1 with TRBJ2-5; 7 bases agree with TRBD1. The CDR3 extends over 15 amino acids. Germline loops: CDR1 LGHDT, CDR2 YNNKEL (reference sequence). With V trimmed by 7 bases and J by 2 bases, 10 bases remained unmatched. CDR3: CASNSLEGAQETQYF. The CDR3 DNA follows: TGTGCCAGCAACTCGCTCGAGGGGGCACAAGAGACCCAGTACTTC.